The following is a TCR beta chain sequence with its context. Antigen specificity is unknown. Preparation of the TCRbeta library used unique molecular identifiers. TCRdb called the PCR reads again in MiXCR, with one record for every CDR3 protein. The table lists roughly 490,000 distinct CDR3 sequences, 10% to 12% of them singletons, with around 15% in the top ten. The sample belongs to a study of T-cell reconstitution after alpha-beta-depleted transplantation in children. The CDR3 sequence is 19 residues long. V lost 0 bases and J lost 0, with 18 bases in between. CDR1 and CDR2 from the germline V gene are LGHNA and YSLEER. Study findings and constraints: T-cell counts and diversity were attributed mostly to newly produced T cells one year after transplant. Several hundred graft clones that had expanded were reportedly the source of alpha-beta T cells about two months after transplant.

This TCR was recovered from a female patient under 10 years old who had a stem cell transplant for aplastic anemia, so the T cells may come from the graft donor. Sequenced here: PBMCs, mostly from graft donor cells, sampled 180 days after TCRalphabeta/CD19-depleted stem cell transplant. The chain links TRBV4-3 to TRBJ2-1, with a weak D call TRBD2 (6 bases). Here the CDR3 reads CASSQDYSGGSSSYNEQFF. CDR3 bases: TGCGCCAGCAGCCAAGATTATAGCGGCGGGTCTAGCTCCTACAATGAGCAGTTCTTC.